Below, 31 T cell receptor beta chains from the same sample are listed, as sequenced in a study of shared clonotypes between healthy human individuals. TCRdb's copy holds only in-frame clones and misses some; the assay was immunoSEQ multiplex PCR. The sample includes 330,000 or so clones, about 73% of them seen just once. Source material: memory CD4+ T cells sorted from blood. Subset in this sample: CD45RA-negative fraction. The receptor source for this set is a man aged 25-45 years in good health.

V gene TRBV6-1 combines with J gene TRBJ1-2, with D unresolved. Germline V gene sequence: CDR1 MNHNS, CDR2 SASEGT. The length of the CDR3 is 15 residues. V was shortened by 7 bases and J by 0 bases, with 15 bases between the two germline ends. The CDR3 bases are TGTGCCAGCACCGAAACATCAGGAACTAACTATGGCTACACCTTC. Translating it yields CASTETSGTNYGYTF.

The chain links TRBV14 to TRBJ1-1; D gene ambiguous. The CDR3 sequence is 14 residues long. The V gene's germline CDR1 is SGHDN and CDR2 FVKESK. The ends were cut back, 0 bases at V and 4 bases at J, with 9 bases in the middle. The CDR3 reads CASSQEDGVTEAFF. CDR3 nucleotides: TGTGCCAGCAGCCAAGAGGACGGGGTCACTGAAGCTTTCTTT.

The chain links TRBV2 to TRBJ2-7, with a weak D call TRBD1 (5 bases). Germline CDR1 and CDR2: SNHLY and FYNNEI. The CDR3 is 12 residues long. The V end was cut by 4 bases, the J end by 5 bases, with 9 bases between. As DNA, the CDR3 is TGTGCCAGCAGTGTGGGCAGGGACGAGCAGTACTTC. Translated: CASSVGRDEQYF.

V and J are TRBV7-8 and TRBJ2-7, with 8 bases matching TRBD2. CDR3 length: 13 amino acids. The germline gives CDR1 SGHVS, CDR2 FQNEAQ. V was pared by 5 bases and J by 6 bases, with 6 bases of the junction left unmatched. The CDR3, as DNA: TGTGCCAGCAGCCTCGGACTAGCAGCCGAGCAGTACTTC. Its translation: CASSLGLAAEQYF.

V and J are TRBV28 and TRBJ1-1; D possibly corresponds to TRBD1 (5 bases). The CDR3 covers 14 residues. CDR1 and CDR2 from the germline V gene are MDHEN and SYDVKM. V gave up 3 bases and J gave up 3 bases, with 11 bases separating them. The CDR3 spells CASSFGPGDTEAFF. DNA of the CDR3: TGTGCCAGCAGTTTTGGGCCGGGGGACACTGAAGCTTTCTTT.

The chain carries TRBV7-9 and TRBJ2-5, with 11 bases that match TRBD2. The end of the DNA is better explained by TRBJ2-7, so the J call may be wrong. The CDR3 contains 15 residues. Per germline, CDR1 SEHNR and CDR2 FQNEAQ (reference sequence). Written as DNA, the CDR3 is TGTGCCAGCAGCCCCGGGACTAGCGGAACCTACGAGCAGTACTTC. This codes for CASSPGTSGTYEQYF.

The chain is built from TRBV10-3 and TRBJ1-1; no clear D. This CDR3 comprises 14 residues. CDR1 is ENHRY and CDR2 is SYGVKD in the germline V gene. The ends were cut back, 0 bases at V and 4 bases at J, with 9 bases in the middle. The CDR3 nucleotides read TGTGCCATCAGTGAGTCGAGGGTGGGCACTGAAGCTTTCTTT. Translated, it gives CAISESRVGTEAFF.

The chain has TRBV5-6 and TRBJ2-5, with D tentatively TRBD1 or TRBD2 (5 bases each). Gene TRBJ2-7 matches the end of the DNA better, so the J call may be wrong. Germline V gene lookup returns CDR1 SGHDT and CDR2 YYEEEE. The CDR3 is 15 amino acids. The CDR3 DNA reads TGTGCCAGCAGACCGAACGGGGCAGGCACCTACGAGCAGTACTTC. This translates into CASRPNGAGTYEQYF.

V usage is TRBV5-3 and J usage is TRBJ1-3; D unresolved. TRBV5-3 is assigned to the ORF class and has an uncertain function. This CDR3 region has 13 residues. V lost 9 bases, J lost 5 bases, and 15 bases lay in between. CDR3 residues: CATIEIRRNTIYF. DNA for the CDR3: TGTGCCACGATAGAAATTAGGAGAAACACCATATATTTT.

The rearrangement links TRBV6-1 to TRBJ1-1; no firm D call. V lost 3 bases and J 12 bases, leaving 17 bases between the germline ends. Germline CDR1 and CDR2: MNHNS and SASEGT. There are 13 residues in the CDR3. CDR3 DNA: TGTGCCAGCAGTGAGGTCAACAGTCCCTCAACTTTCTTT. Residues: CASSEVNSPSTFF.

The chain joins TRBV6-1 to TRBJ1-1, with D perhaps TRBD1 (5 bases). V was trimmed by 6 bases and J by 7 bases, leaving 12 bases between them. Germline V lookup: CDR1 MNHNS, CDR2 SASEGT. The CDR3 sequence is 12 residues long. CDR3 sequence reads: CASRLGTFEAFF. The CDR3 DNA reads TGTGCCAGCAGGTTAGGGACGTTTGAAGCTTTCTTT.

J is TRBJ2-5 and V is TRBV12-5; weak D call: TRBD2 (6 bases). Trimming pared 0 bases from V and 3 bases from J, leaving 23 bases between. The CDR3 covers 19 residues. Germline V gene lookup returns CDR1 LGHNT and CDR2 FRNRAP. CDR3 sequence (DNA): TGTGCTAGTGGTTTGGTTCCAGCCCCCCCTGGGGAGGTTGAAGAGACCCAGTACTTC. This translates into CASGLVPAPPGEVEETQYF.

This clone was observed a handful of times. The rearrangement links TRBV6-1 to TRBJ2-7, with 9 bases lining up with TRBD2. The J segment lost 8 bases and the V segment lost 3 bases, leaving 11 bases of the junction unmatched. CDR3 size: 15 residues. Looked up from germline, CDR1 is MNHNS and CDR2 is SASEGT. Here the CDR3 DNA reads TGTGCCAGCAGTGATGTGGGCCTAGCGGGATGGCAGCAGTACTTC. Protein sequence: CASSDVGLAGWQQYF.

This clone has ten or more counts. The CDR3 DNA follows: TGTGCCAGTAGCCCGCAGGGGAAGGGGCGGCCCCAGCATTTT. Amino acid sequence: CASSPQGKGRPQHF. V gene TRBV19 combines with J gene TRBJ1-5, with a tentative D call TRBD1 (6 bases). Germline-derived CDR1 and CDR2 are LNHDA and SQIVND (reference sequence). This CDR3 region has 14 residues. Trimming took 6 bases from V and 9 from J, leaving 18 bases between them. Full variable domain (missing parts from reference TRBV19 and TRBJ1-5): DGGITQSPKYLFRKEGQNVTLSCEQNLNHDAMYWYRQDPGQGLRLIYYSQIVNDFQKGDIAEGYSVSREKKESFPLTVTSAQKNPTAFYLCASSPQGKGRPQHFGDGTRLSIL.

This rearrangement joins TRBV12-5 to TRBJ2-1; 8 bases fit TRBD2. The V gene end was trimmed by 4 bases and the J gene end by 3 bases; junction bases not matched to a gene: 5. This CDR3 has 15 residues. Germline V gives CDR1 LGHNT, CDR2 FRNRAP. The CDR3 DNA reads as TGTGCTAGTGGTTGGACCGGGACTAGCTACAATGAGCAGTTCTTC. Its protein is CASGWTGTSYNEQFF.

Only a few counts were recorded for this clone. The rearrangement links TRBV19 to TRBJ1-5; D gene ambiguous. The germline V gene has CDR1 LNHDA and CDR2 SQIVND (reference sequence). The CDR3 loop spans 13 amino acids. V lost 3 bases to trimming and J lost 0 bases, with 3 bases between them. DNA for the CDR3: TGTGCCAGTAGTATGGATAGCAATCAGCCCCAGCATTTT. Its translation: CASSMDSNQPQHF.

This sequence joins TRBV2 and TRBJ2-6; a possible D gene is TRBD2 (5 bases). The length of the CDR3 is 14 residues. CDR1 is SNHLY and CDR2 is FYNNEI in the germline V gene. Trimming cost V 8 bases and J 3 bases, with 11 bases left between them. The CDR3 region has the DNA TGTGCCAGCGTGAAGAGGGATGGGGCCAACGTCCTGACTTTC. Amino acid sequence: CASVKRDGANVLTF.

Concerning this clone itself: At the DNA level, this CDR3 is encoded by other sequences in the same sample as well. The V gene is TRBV30, the J gene TRBJ2-3; D gene uncertain. V was cut by 0 bases and J by 4 bases, with 5 bases left in between. There are 12 residues in the CDR3. The germline V gene has CDR1 GTSNPN and CDR2 SVGIG (reference sequence). The CDR3 region is CAWSVGPDTQYF. CDR3 in DNA: TGTGCCTGGAGTGTGGGTCCAGATACGCAGTATTTT. Drawing the rest from reference TRBV30 and TRBJ2-3, the complete variable domain is SQTIHQWPATLVQPVGSPLSLECTVEGTSNPNLYWYRQAAGRGLQLLFYSVGIGQISSEVPQNLSASRPQDRQFILSSKKLLLSDSGFYLCAWSVGPDTQYFGPGTRLTVL.

The chain couples TRBV5-1 to TRBJ1-2; 12 bases map to TRBD1. Germline V gene lookup returns CDR1 SGHRS and CDR2 YFSETQ. V shed 4 bases, J shed 8 bases, and the junction held 15 bases outside the gene matches. The CDR3 spans 17 residues. This CDR3 reads CASSPGGQGALLSGYTF. CDR3 DNA: TGCGCCAGCAGCCCGGGGGGACAGGGGGCGCTTTTGTCCGGCTACACCTTC.

The genes are TRBV18 and TRBJ1-5, with TRBD1 identical over 12 bases. This CDR3 has 17 residues. The V gene's germline CDR1 is KGHSH and CDR2 LQKENI. V shed 0 bases and J 4 bases; nucleotides not matched to a gene: 4. In DNA, the CDR3 is TGTGCCAGCTCACCACCCGGGACAGGGGGCAAGAATCAGCCCCAGCATTTT. Its translation is CASSPPGTGGKNQPQHF.

V gene TRBV2 combines with J gene TRBJ1-6; D is unresolved. Germline-derived CDR1 and CDR2 are SNHLY and FYNNEI. The CDR3 length is 18 residues. The V end was cut by 2 bases, the J end by 9 bases, with 23 bases between. The CDR3: CASSEKLVGTDTVSPLHF. CDR3 coding DNA: TGTGCCAGCAGTGAAAAGTTGGTAGGCACAGATACGGTTTCACCCCTCCACTTT.

V usage is TRBV7-8 and J usage is TRBJ1-2; D is undetermined. Germline-derived CDR1 and CDR2 are SGHVS and FQNEAQ. The CDR3 is 14 amino acids. V was clipped by 1 base and J by 2 bases, with 8 bases between them. CDR3 region: CASSLVHKNYGYTF. CDR3 coding DNA: TGTGCCAGCAGCTTAGTCCACAAAAACTATGGCTACACCTTC.

The J gene is TRBJ1-5, the V gene TRBV30, with D maybe TRBD1 (6 bases). The germline V gene encodes CDR1 GTSNPN and CDR2 SVGIG (reference sequence). V was cut by 4 bases and J by 1 base, with 14 bases left in between. CDR3 length equals 15 residues. The CDR3, as DNA: TGTGCCTGGAACAGGGACCGAGGGAGCAATCAGCCCCAGCATTTT. This encodes CAWNRDRGSNQPQHF.

This clone was seen only a few times. The rearrangement joins TRBV6-1 to TRBJ2-1; 12 bases align to TRBD2. Unmatched junction bases numbered 2, after V lost 4 bases and J lost 1 base. CDR1 and CDR2 (germline): MNHNS, SASEGT. The CDR3 runs 16 residues. The CDR3 loop reads CASSVTSGGSYNEQFF. The DNA of the CDR3 is TGTGCCAGCAGTGTGACTAGCGGGGGATCCTACAATGAGCAGTTCTTC.

The chain employs TRBV7-9 and TRBJ2-1; 7 bases match TRBD2. Germline lookup yields CDR1 SEHNR and CDR2 FQNEAQ (reference sequence). Trimming cost V 2 bases and J 8 bases; bases outside gene matches: 12. The CDR3 has 16 amino acids. The CDR3 nucleotides are TGTGCCAGCAGCTTAATGGGCGGGAGAGCTGTCTATGAGCAGTTCTTC. Translation: CASSLMGGRAVYEQFF.

The rearrangement joins TRBV6-1 to TRBJ1-1; D perhaps matches TRBD1 (5 bases). The germline gives CDR1 MNHNS, CDR2 SASEGT. The CDR3 has 15 residues. Trimming took off 3 bases at V and 4 bases at J, with 15 bases between the two ends. CDR3 nucleotides: TGTGCCAGCAGTGACCCCCGGGGCCGTAGCACTGAAGCTTTCTTT. Translated, it gives CASSDPRGRSTEAFF.

Only one count was recorded for this clone. This chain links TRBV10-3 with TRBJ2-5, with 11 bases aligning to TRBD2. V lost 6 bases, J lost 3 bases, and 3 bases stayed unmatched. CDR1 is ENHRY and CDR2 is SYGVKD in the germline V gene. This CDR3 is 14 amino acids long. The CDR3 reads CAIRGTSGEETQYF. CDR3 coding DNA: TGTGCCATCAGGGGGACTAGCGGTGAAGAGACCCAGTACTTC.

Only a few counts were recorded for this clone. The V call is TRBV10-1, the J call TRBJ2-7; D uncertain. Trimming shortened V by 3 bases and J by 5 bases, and 11 bases separated the two germline ends. Germline V gene lookup returns CDR1 WNHNN and CDR2 SYGVQD (reference sequence). The CDR3 totals 13 residues. The CDR3 spells CASSESLSDEQYF. In DNA form, the CDR3 reads TGCGCCAGCAGTGAAAGCCTCTCGGACGAGCAGTACTTC.

This clone was observed a single time. The V gene is TRBV7-9, the J gene TRBJ2-1; TRBD2 aligns across 8 bases. This CDR3 has 14 residues. Germline values: CDR1 SEHNR, CDR2 FQNEAQ (reference sequence). V was pared by 2 bases and J by 6 bases, with 3 bases of the junction left unmatched. The CDR3 nucleotides read TGTGCCAGCAGCTTAACTAGCGGTAGCAATGAGCAGTTCTTC. Its translation: CASSLTSGSNEQFF.

In this sample, this clone turned up once. This sequence joins TRBV6-1 and TRBJ1-2, with 8 bases that match TRBD1. The V segment lost 4 bases and the J segment 5 bases; nucleotides outside the gene matches: 6. The CDR3 runs 14 residues. Per germline, CDR1 MNHNS and CDR2 SASEGT. The CDR3 loop reads CASSVGTGEYGYTF. DNA for the CDR3: TGTGCCAGCAGTGTTGGGACAGGAGAATATGGCTACACCTTC.

V usage is TRBV9 and J usage is TRBJ2-7, with D hard to call. The CDR3 contains 15 residues. V lost 5 bases and J 7 bases, leaving 22 bases between the germline ends. From germline, CDR1 is SGDLS and CDR2 YYNGEE. CDR3 DNA sequence: TGTGCCAGCAGTGACGGACCGCCCCCATATGGAGAGCAGTACTTC. Translated: CASSDGPPPYGEQYF.